This T cell receptor beta chain was documented in a study of T cell responses to AZD1222 COVID-19 vaccine. Overall study findings and caveats: It was only after the peak T cell response that any repertoires were sampled. Mostly white British, mostly female donors; authors suggested clonal diversity may be underestimated.

The CDR3 is made up of 17 amino acids. Per germline, CDR1 LNHNV and CDR2 YYDKDF (reference sequence). Trimming left V 0 bases short and J 9 bases short, with 21 bases between. Points on this clone: Antigen specificity is unknown.

The repertoire was sequenced with immunoSEQ multiplex PCR; TCRdb's copy has only in-frame clones and lacks some. This table has under 170,000 clones, 90% appearing once. The sample consisted of peripheral blood, taken 28 days after the second AZD1222 dose. The TCR originated in an adult who received the AZD1222 COVID-19 vaccine. V is TRBV15 and J is TRBJ2-1, with a possible D match to TRBD2 (6 bases). The CDR3 is CATSRDITGVGDTEQFF. CDR3 bases: TGTGCCACCAGCAGAGATATAACGGGAGTAGGGGATACTGAGCAGTTCTTC.